These 16 T cell receptor beta chains came from one sample sequenced in a study of shared clonotypes between healthy human individuals. Naive CD8 cells lacked CD45RO, underwent positive selection for CCR7 and left out terminally differentiated effector memory CD45RA+ cells. Produced via immunoSEQ multiplex PCR; TCRdb's table is partial and in-frame only. The sample has about 870,000 clones, 80% to 95% seen once; the top ten hold less than 25%. The source material was naive CD8+ T cells sorted from blood. These receptor sequences come from a man aged 25 to 40 in good health.

The chain couples TRBV10-3 to TRBJ1-1, with D hard to call. In germline, CDR1 is ENHRY, CDR2 SYGVKD. This CDR3 contains 14 residues. Trimming took off 0 bases at V and 1 base at J, with 6 bases between the two ends. The CDR3: CAISESVENTEAFF. The DNA for the CDR3 is TGTGCCATCAGTGAGTCGGTTGAGAACACTGAAGCTTTCTTT.

The chain joins TRBV7-9 to TRBJ2-2; D gene uncertain. V lost 5 bases to trimming and J lost 1 base, with 11 bases between them. Germline values: CDR1 SEHNR, CDR2 FQNEAQ (reference sequence). The CDR3 loop spans 15 amino acids. CDR3 sequence reads: CASSRLTVNTGELFF. DNA of the CDR3: TGTGCCAGCAGCCGACTTACAGTGAACACCGGGGAGCTGTTTTTT.

This chain connects TRBV28 to TRBJ2-1; no clear D. V was shortened by 5 bases and J by 2 bases, with 16 bases between the two germline ends. The CDR3 has 16 residues. Germline CDR1 MDHEN, CDR2 SYDVKM. The CDR3 spells CASSLLEGLPYNEQFF. CDR3 in DNA: TGTGCCAGCAGTCTCCTGGAAGGCTTACCCTACAATGAGCAGTTCTTC. Filled out from reference TRBV28 and TRBJ2-1, the complete variable domain reads DVKVTQSSRYLVKRTGEKVFLECVQDMDHENMFWYRQDPGLGLRLIYFSYDVKMKEKGDIPEGYSVSREKKERFSLILESASTNQTSMYLCASSLLEGLPYNEQFFGPGTRLTVL.

The gene calls are TRBV7-6 and TRBJ1-2; 7 nucleotides align to TRBD1. Germline V gene lookup returns CDR1 SGHVS and CDR2 FNYEAQ. Losses at the gene ends were 0 bases for V and 5 bases for J; bases not matched to a gene: 9. The CDR3 is 16 amino acids. The DNA for the CDR3 is TGTGCCAGCAGCTTAGCATTTAATACAGGGGAGTATGGCTACACCTTC. Protein product: CASSLAFNTGEYGYTF. The whole variable domain, filled in from reference TRBV7-6 and TRBJ1-2, reads GAGVSQSPRYKVTKRGQDVALRCDPISGHVSLYWYRQALGQGPEFLTYFNYEAQQDKSGLPNDRFSAERPEGSISTLTIQRTEQRDSAMYRCASSLAFNTGEYGYTFGSGTRLTVV.

This chain uses TRBV28 with TRBJ2-2; no firm D call. The V and J ends lost 7 bases and 0 bases respectively, with 15 bases between them. The CDR3 covers 16 residues. Per germline, CDR1 MDHEN and CDR2 SYDVKM. The CDR3 bases are TGTGCCAGCACCCTCCGGCGGAAGACGAACACCGGGGAGCTGTTTTTT. Amino acids: CASTLRRKTNTGELFF.

The rearrangement joins TRBV9 to TRBJ2-7, with 8 bases identical to TRBD1. The ends lost 5 bases at V and 7 bases at J; junction bases unmatched: 5. Per germline, CDR1 SGDLS and CDR2 YYNGEE. The length of the CDR3 is 12 residues. The CDR3 sequence is CASSETGGEQYF. The DNA for the CDR3 is TGTGCCAGCAGTGAAACAGGGGGTGAGCAGTACTTC.

The CDR3 sequence is CASRGLAANNEQFF. CDR3 sequence (DNA): TGTGCCAGCAGGGGACTAGCAGCCAACAATGAGCAGTTCTTC. The J gene is TRBJ2-1, the V gene TRBV2, with 9 positions matching TRBD2. Germline CDR1 is SNHLY and CDR2 is FYNNEI. Trimming at V came to 6 bases and at J to 5 bases, leaving 5 bases not matched to a gene. CDR3 length: 14 residues.

The V gene is TRBV28, the J gene TRBJ2-3; TRBD2 aligns across 7 bases. Germline assignment: CDR1 MDHEN and CDR2 SYDVKM. The CDR3 spans 15 residues. The J segment lost 0 bases and the V segment lost 5 bases, leaving 5 bases of the junction unmatched. The CDR3 loop is CASSGGGYSTDTQYF. For the CDR3, the DNA is TGTGCCAGCAGTGGGGGGGGGTATAGCACAGATACGCAGTATTTT.

This sequence joins TRBV27 and TRBJ2-6, with D unresolved. CDR3 size: 14 residues. CDR1 and CDR2 from the germline V gene are MNHEY and SMNVEV (reference sequence). V was pared by 7 bases and J by 3 bases, with 10 bases between. CDR3 residues: CASTIYGGANVLTF. CDR3 DNA: TGTGCCAGCACCATTTACGGTGGGGCCAACGTCCTGACTTTC.

The CDR3 loop is CASSLAGDTQYF. CDR3 in DNA: TGTGCCAGCAGCTTGGCAGGGGATACGCAGTATTTT. J is TRBJ2-3 and V is TRBV5-6, with D tentatively TRBD1 (5 bases). V shed 0 bases and J shed 6 bases, with 5 bases lying between them. The CDR3 is 12 amino acids. Germline CDR1 reads SGHDT; CDR2 reads YYEEEE.

The gene calls are TRBV27 and TRBJ2-2; the match to TRBD1 covers 11 bases. V lost 6 bases, J lost 2 bases, and 8 bases stayed unmatched. Germline assignment: CDR1 MNHEY and CDR2 SMNVEV (reference sequence). The length of the CDR3 is 17 residues. The CDR3 reads CASSRGQGEGNTGELFF. CDR3 DNA: TGTGCCAGCAGCCGGGGACAGGGGGAGGGAAACACCGGGGAGCTGTTTTTT.

The chain joins TRBV27 to TRBJ1-5, with TRBD1 identical over 7 bases. Germline V gene lookup returns CDR1 MNHEY and CDR2 SMNVEV (reference sequence). The CDR3 extends over 15 amino acids. V dropped 4 bases and J dropped 4; count of bases not matched to a gene: 7. The CDR3 region has the DNA TGTGCCAGCAGTTCCGGGACAGCCCTTAATCAGCCCCAGCATTTT. It translates to CASSSGTALNQPQHF.

This sequence joins TRBV15 and TRBJ2-7, with TRBD2 as a possible D gene (7 bases). Trimming shortened V by 0 bases and J by 2 bases, and 17 bases separated the two germline ends. CDR3 length: 17 amino acids. Germline loops: CDR1 LNHNV, CDR2 YYDKDF (reference sequence). CDR3 sequence (DNA): TGTGCCACCAGCAGAGAACATTGGACAGCGGGGACCTACGAGCAGTACTTC. It translates to CATSREHWTAGTYEQYF. The whole variable domain, filled in from reference TRBV15 and TRBJ2-7, reads DAMVIQNPRYQVTQFGKPVTLSCSQTLNHNVMYWYQQKSSQAPKLLFHYYDKDFNNEADTPDNFQSRRPNTSFCFLDIRSPGLGDTAMYLCATSREHWTAGTYEQYFGPGTRLTVT.

The V call is TRBV25-1, the J call TRBJ1-5; a possible D gene is TRBD1 (6 bases). V shed 4 bases and J shed 7 bases, with 11 bases lying between them. The CDR3 is 13 amino acids. Germline V lookup: CDR1 MGHDK, CDR2 SYGVNS. CDR3 sequence reads: CASSGGGAQPQHF. The DNA for the CDR3 is TGTGCCAGCAGTGGCGGGGGCGCCCAGCCCCAGCATTTT.

This chain joins TRBV27 and TRBJ2-5, with D possibly TRBD1 on 5 matching bases. Deletions cut 10 bases from V and 3 bases from J, with 15 bases between. The germline V gene has CDR1 MNHEY and CDR2 SMNVEV (reference sequence). The CDR3 covers 13 residues. The CDR3 sequence is CATGSEEKETQYF. Here the CDR3 DNA reads TGTGCCACAGGGTCCGAAGAAAAAGAGACCCAGTACTTC.

J is TRBJ2-5 and V is TRBV5-4; unclear D gene. CDR1 and CDR2 from the germline V gene are SGHNT and YYREEE (reference sequence). Trimming stripped 5 bases from V and 5 bases from J, with 13 bases between. This CDR3 has 13 amino acids. CDR3 amino acids: CASSLRHGETQYF. As DNA, the CDR3 is TGTGCCAGCAGTCTCCGACATGGGGAGACCCAGTACTTC.